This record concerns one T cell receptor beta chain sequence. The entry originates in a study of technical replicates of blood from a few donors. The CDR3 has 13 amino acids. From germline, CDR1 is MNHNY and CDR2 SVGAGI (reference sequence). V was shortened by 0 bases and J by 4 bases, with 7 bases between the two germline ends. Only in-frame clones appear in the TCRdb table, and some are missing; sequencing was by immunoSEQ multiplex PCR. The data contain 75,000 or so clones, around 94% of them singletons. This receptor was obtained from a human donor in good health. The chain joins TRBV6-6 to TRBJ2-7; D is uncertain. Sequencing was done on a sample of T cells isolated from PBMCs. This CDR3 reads CASSYSGVYEQYF. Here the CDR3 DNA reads TGTGCCAGCAGTTACTCCGGAGTATACGAGCAGTACTTC.